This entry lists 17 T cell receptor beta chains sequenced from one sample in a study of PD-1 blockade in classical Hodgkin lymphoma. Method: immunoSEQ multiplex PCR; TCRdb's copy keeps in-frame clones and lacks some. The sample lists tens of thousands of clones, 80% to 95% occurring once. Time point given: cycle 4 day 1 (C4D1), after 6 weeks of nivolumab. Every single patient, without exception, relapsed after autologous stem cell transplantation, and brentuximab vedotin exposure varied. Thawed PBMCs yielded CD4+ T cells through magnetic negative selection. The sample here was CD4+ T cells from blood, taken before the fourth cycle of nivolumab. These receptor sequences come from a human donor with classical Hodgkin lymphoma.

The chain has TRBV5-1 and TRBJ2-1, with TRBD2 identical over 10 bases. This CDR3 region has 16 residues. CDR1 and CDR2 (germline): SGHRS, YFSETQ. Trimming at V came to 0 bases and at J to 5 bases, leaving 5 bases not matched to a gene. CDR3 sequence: CASSLASGSSHNEQFF. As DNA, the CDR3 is TGCGCCAGCAGCTTGGCTAGCGGGAGTTCCCACAATGAGCAGTTCTTC.

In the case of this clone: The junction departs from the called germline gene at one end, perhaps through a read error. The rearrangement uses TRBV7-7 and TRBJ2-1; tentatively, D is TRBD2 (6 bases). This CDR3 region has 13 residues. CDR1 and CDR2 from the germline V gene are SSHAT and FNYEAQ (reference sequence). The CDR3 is CASSLAGGVEQFF. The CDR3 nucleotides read TGTGCTAGCAGCTTAGCCGGCGGGGTAGAGCAGTTCTTC.

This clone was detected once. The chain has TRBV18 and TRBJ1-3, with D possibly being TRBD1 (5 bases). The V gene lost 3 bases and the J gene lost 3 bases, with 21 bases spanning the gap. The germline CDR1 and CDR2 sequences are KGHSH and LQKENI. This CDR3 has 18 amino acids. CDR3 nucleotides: TGTGCCAGCTCACCGAGAGACAGAAGGGGTGTAGATGGAAACACCATATATTTT. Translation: CASSPRDRRGVDGNTIYF. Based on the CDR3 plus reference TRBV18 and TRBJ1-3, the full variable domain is NAGVMQNPRHLVRRRGQEARLRCSPMKGHSHVYWYRQLPEEGLKFMVYLQKENIIDESGMPKERFSAEFPKEGPSILRIQQVVRGDSAAYFCASSPRDRRGVDGNTIYFGEGSWLTVV.

CDR3 in DNA: TGTGCCAGCAGCTTGGACAGGGGCCTCTCCTACGAGCAGTACTTC. This codes for CASSLDRGLSYEQYF. V is TRBV5-6 and J is TRBJ2-7; TRBD1 aligns across 7 bases. V was clipped by 0 bases and J by 0 bases; unmatched bases: 3. Germline CDR1 reads SGHDT; CDR2 reads YYEEEE. The CDR3 sequence is 15 residues long. The variable domain in full, with the rest retrieved from reference TRBV5-6 and TRBJ2-7, is DAGVTQSPTHLIKTRGQQVTLRCSPKSGHDTVSWYQQALGQGPQFIFQYYEEEERQRGNFPDRFSGHQFPNYSSELNVNALLLGDSALYLCASSLDRGLSYEQYFGPGTRLTVT.

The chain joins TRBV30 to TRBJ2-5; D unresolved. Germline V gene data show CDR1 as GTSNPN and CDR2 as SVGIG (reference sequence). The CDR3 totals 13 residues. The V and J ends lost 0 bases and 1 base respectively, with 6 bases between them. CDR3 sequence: CAWSVSFQETQYF. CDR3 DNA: TGTGCCTGGAGTGTAAGCTTCCAAGAGACCCAGTACTTC.

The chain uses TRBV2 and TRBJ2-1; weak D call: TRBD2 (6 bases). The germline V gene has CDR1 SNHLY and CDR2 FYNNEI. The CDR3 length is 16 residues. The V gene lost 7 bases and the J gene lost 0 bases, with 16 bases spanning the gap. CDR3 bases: TGTGCCAGCACCGCGCGCGGGGTCAGCTCCTACAATGAGCAGTTCTTC. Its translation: CASTARGVSSYNEQFF.

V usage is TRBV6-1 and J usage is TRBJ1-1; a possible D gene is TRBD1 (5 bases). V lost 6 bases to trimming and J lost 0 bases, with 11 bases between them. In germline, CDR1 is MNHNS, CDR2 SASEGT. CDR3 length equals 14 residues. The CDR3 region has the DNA TGTGCCAGCAGAGAGACAGAGCTGAACACTGAAGCTTTCTTT. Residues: CASRETELNTEAFF.

This chain's CDR3 is CASSSGRGQETQYF. The CDR3 region has the DNA TGTGCCAGCAGTTCCGGCAGGGGCCAAGAGACCCAGTACTTC. This sequence joins TRBV6-5 and TRBJ2-5; D may be TRBD1 (6 bases). Per the germline V gene, CDR1 is MNHEY and CDR2 is SVGAGI. Trimming shortened V by 4 bases and J by 1 base, and 10 bases separated the two germline ends. The CDR3 runs 14 residues.

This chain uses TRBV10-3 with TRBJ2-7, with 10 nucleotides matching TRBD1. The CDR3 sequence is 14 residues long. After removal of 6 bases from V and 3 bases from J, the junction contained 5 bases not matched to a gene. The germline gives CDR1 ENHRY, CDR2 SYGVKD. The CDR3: CAISPGQGGYEQYF. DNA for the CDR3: TGTGCCATCAGCCCCGGACAGGGGGGCTACGAGCAGTACTTC.

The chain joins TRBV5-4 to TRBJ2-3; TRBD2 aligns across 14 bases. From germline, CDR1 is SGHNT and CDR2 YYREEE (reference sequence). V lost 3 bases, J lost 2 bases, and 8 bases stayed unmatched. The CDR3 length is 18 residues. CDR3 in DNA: TGTGCCAGCAGCTATGGACTAGCGGGAGGACGGAACACAGATACGCAGTATTTT. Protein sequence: CASSYGLAGGRNTDTQYF.

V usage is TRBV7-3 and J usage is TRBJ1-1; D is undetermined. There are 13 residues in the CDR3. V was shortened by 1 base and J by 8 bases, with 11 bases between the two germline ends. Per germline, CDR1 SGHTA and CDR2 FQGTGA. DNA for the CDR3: TGTGCCAGCAGCTTAAGGGGAGGGATGGAAGCTTTCTTT. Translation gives CASSLRGGMEAFF.

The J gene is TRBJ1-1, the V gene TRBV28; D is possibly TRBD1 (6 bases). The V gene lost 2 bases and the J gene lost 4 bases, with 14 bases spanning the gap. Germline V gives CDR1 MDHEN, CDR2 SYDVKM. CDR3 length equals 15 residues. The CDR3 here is CASSLARGGVTEAFF. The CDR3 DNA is TGTGCCAGCAGTTTAGCTCGAGGGGGAGTCACTGAAGCTTTCTTT. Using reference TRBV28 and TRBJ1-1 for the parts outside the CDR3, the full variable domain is DVKVTQSSRYLVKRTGEKVFLECVQDMDHENMFWYRQDPGLGLRLIYFSYDVKMKEKGDIPEGYSVSREKKERFSLILESASTNQTSMYLCASSLARGGVTEAFFGQGTRLTVV.

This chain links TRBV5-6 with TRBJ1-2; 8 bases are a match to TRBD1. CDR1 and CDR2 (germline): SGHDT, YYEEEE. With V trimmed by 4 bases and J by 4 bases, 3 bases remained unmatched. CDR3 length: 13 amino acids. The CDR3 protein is CASSPDRAYGYTF. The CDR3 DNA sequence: TGTGCCAGCAGCCCGGACAGGGCCTATGGCTACACCTTC.

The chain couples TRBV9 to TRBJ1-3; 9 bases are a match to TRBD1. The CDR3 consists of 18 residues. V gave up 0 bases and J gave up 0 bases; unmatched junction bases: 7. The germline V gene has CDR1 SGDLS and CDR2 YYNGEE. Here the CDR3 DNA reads TGTGCCAGCAGCGTAGCTGTTGGGGACAGGGACTCTGGAAACACCATATATTTT. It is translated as CASSVAVGDRDSGNTIYF.

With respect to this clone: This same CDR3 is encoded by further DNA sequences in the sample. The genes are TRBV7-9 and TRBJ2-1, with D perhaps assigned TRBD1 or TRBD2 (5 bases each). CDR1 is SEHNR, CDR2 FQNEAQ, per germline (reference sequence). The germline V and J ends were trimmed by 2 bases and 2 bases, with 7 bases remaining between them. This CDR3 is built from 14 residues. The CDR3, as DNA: TGTGCCAGCAGCTTACAGGGAGCCTACAATGAGCAGTTCTTC. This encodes CASSLQGAYNEQFF.

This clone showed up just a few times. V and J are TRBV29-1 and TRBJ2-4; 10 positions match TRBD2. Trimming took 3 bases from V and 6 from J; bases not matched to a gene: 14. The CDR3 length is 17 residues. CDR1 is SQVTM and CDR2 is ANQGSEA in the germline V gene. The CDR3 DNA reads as TGCAGCGTTGAGGGCGGTAGCGGGAGGTGGGGTGGAAACATTCAGTACTTC. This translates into CSVEGGSGRWGGNIQYF. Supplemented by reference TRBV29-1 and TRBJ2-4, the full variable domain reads SAVISQKPSRDICQRGTSLTIQCQVDSQVTMMFWYRQQPGQSLTLIATANQGSEATYESGFVIDKFPISRPNLTFSTLTVSNMSPEDSSIYLCSVEGGSGRWGGNIQYFGAGTRLSVL.

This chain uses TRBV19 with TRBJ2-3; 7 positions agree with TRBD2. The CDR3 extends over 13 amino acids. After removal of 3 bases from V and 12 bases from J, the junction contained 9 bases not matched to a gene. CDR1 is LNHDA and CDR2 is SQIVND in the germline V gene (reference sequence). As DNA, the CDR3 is TGTGCCAGTAGTATCCAACTAGCGAATCCACAGTATTTT. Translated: CASSIQLANPQYF.